This TCR beta chain was identified during a study of blood T cells in healthy people across ages. Notes on the study in general: Whereas aged donors had fewer naive CD4+ cells, long-lived donors had more of them and higher diversity.

The CDR3 consists of 18 residues. Concerning this clonotype itself: Its antigen is as yet unknown.

Together with a sample-barcoded 5' primer, a J-beta primer mix was included in a second PCR lasting about 6 to 11 cycles. TCRdb recomputed calls from the 5' RACE reads with MiXCR, one row per CDR3 protein. The repertoire consists of 650,000 to 800,000 distinct CDR3 sequences, with roughly 44% occurring once and the leading ten covering about 19%. The source material was blood. The sequence was obtained from a man in his fifties or sixties in good health. The genes are TRBV21-1 and TRBJ1-2; TRBD1 reflects the table's D call only, with no check against the DNA. TRBV21-1 constitutes a pseudogene. CDR3 in amino acids: CASSSRTGMPRPNYGYTF. DNA of the CDR3: TGTGCCAGCAGCTCCCGGACGGGAATGCCCCGACCTAACTATGGCTACACCTTC.